The 27 T cell receptor beta chains below come from one sample, sequenced in a study of cytomegalovirus exposure and HLA in healthy donors. It was with 60 Vbeta and 13 Jbeta primers that the PCR ran. TCRdb keeps only in-frame clones here, not all; method: immunoSEQ multiplex PCR. The sample features about 76,000 clones, with about 5% in its top ten. The source material was PBMCs. The receptors come from a woman in her thirties or forties in good health and CMV-seropositive.

This chain links TRBV7-2 with TRBJ2-4; the D gene is possibly TRBD1 (6 bases). V lost 5 bases to trimming and J lost 2 bases, with 16 bases between them. Germline V gene lookup returns CDR1 SGHTA and CDR2 FQGNSA. The CDR3 has 16 amino acids. The CDR3 DNA follows: TGTGCCAGCAGCCTGAACCCGCAGGGGACCAAAAACATTCAGTACTTC. It translates to CASSLNPQGTKNIQYF.

The J gene is TRBJ1-1, the V gene TRBV5-6; 10 positions match TRBD1. Trimming at V came to 2 bases and at J to 3 bases, leaving 4 bases not matched to a gene. The V gene's germline CDR1 is SGHDT and CDR2 YYEEEE. The CDR3 covers 15 residues. The CDR3 coding sequence is TGTGCCAGCAGCTTTTTGGACAGGGGGTACACTGAAGCTTTCTTT. It yields the protein CASSFLDRGYTEAFF.

This rearrangement joins TRBV5-6 to TRBJ2-2; TRBD2 aligns across 10 bases. V shed 4 bases, J shed 6 bases, and the junction held 9 bases outside the gene matches. Germline lookup yields CDR1 SGHDT and CDR2 YYEEEE. This CDR3 is built from 16 residues. CDR3 in amino acids: CASSTASGSWPGELFF. The DNA of the CDR3 is TGTGCCAGCAGCACCGCTAGCGGGAGTTGGCCCGGGGAGCTGTTTTTT.

The V gene is TRBV7-9, the J gene TRBJ1-1, with TRBD1 matching over 8 bases. Germline values: CDR1 SEHNR, CDR2 FQNEAQ (reference sequence). The V and J ends lost 5 bases and 3 bases, in that order; junction bases with no gene match: 8. The CDR3 covers 15 residues. This CDR3 reads CASSPGQGVDTEAFF. CDR3 in DNA: TGTGCCAGCAGCCCAGGACAGGGAGTGGACACTGAAGCTTTCTTT.

This rearrangement joins TRBV10-3 to TRBJ1-3; a possible D gene is TRBD1 (5 bases). The CDR3 extends over 14 amino acids. Per the germline V gene, CDR1 is ENHRY and CDR2 is SYGVKD. Deletions cut 4 bases from V and 0 bases from J, with 7 bases between. As DNA, the CDR3 is TGTGCCATCAGTGGACAGCTCTCTGGAAACACCATATATTTT. Encoded protein: CAISGQLSGNTIYF.

V and J are TRBV2 and TRBJ2-7; TRBD1 matches 9 bases. This CDR3 spans 14 amino acids. Germline V gene lookup returns CDR1 SNHLY and CDR2 FYNNEI. Trimming removed 6 bases from V and 5 bases from J; junction bases left unmatched: 8. CDR3 nucleotide sequence: TGTGCCAGCAGCCCGGGACAGGGCTTGAACGAGCAGTACTTC. It encodes CASSPGQGLNEQYF. The full variable domain, in which reference TRBV2 and TRBJ2-7 provide the parts outside the CDR3, is EPEVTQTPSHQVTQMGQEVILRCVPISNHLYFYWYRQILGQKVEFLVSFYNNEISEKSEIFDDQFSVERPDGSNFTLKIRSTKLEDSAMYFCASSPGQGLNEQYFGPGTRLTVT.

This rearrangement joins TRBV9 to TRBJ2-1; 13 bases map to TRBD2. The CDR3 runs 18 residues. The V gene end was trimmed by 3 bases and the J gene end by 8 bases; junction bases not matched to a gene: 14. The V gene's germline CDR1 is SGDLS and CDR2 YYNGEE. CDR3 nucleotides: TGTGCCAGCAGCGGGCGGACTAGCGGGAGTCGGTTCGGGGATGAGCAGTTCTTC. Its protein is CASSGRTSGSRFGDEQFF.

The chain joins TRBV2 to TRBJ2-2; 7 bases map to TRBD2. The CDR3 consists of 14 residues. CDR1 and CDR2 from the germline V gene are SNHLY and FYNNEI. Germline trimming cut 6 bases from V and 4 bases from J; bases unmatched to any gene: 5. The CDR3 bases are TGTGCCAGCAGAGGGAGGGATTCCACCGGGGAGCTGTTTTTT. Its translation is CASRGRDSTGELFF. Together with reference TRBV2 and TRBJ2-2, the CDR3 gives the full variable domain: EPEVTQTPSHQVTQMGQEVILRCVPISNHLYFYWYRQILGQKVEFLVSFYNNEISEKSEIFDDQFSVERPDGSNFTLKIRSTKLEDSAMYFCASRGRDSTGELFFGEGSRLTVL.

The gene calls are TRBV7-8 and TRBJ2-2; TRBD1 matches 7 bases. The CDR3 covers 16 residues. CDR1 SGHVS and CDR2 FQNEAQ come from the germline V gene. J gave up 7 bases and V 4 bases, and 12 bases lay outside the gene matches. The CDR3 protein is CASSSSWAGGLGELFF. The DNA for the CDR3 is TGTGCCAGCAGCTCAAGTTGGGCAGGGGGTCTCGGGGAGCTGTTTTTT.

The chain couples TRBV19 to TRBJ1-4; tentative D call: TRBD1 (5 bases). Germline CDR1 is LNHDA and CDR2 is SQIVND (reference sequence). This CDR3 has 14 amino acids. Trimming removed 7 bases at V and 4 bases at J, with 13 bases between. The chain's CDR3 is CASTQDMINEKLFF. CDR3 coding DNA: TGTGCCAGTACCCAGGACATGATTAATGAAAAACTGTTTTTT.

The chain uses TRBV10-3 and TRBJ2-3, with 11 bases that match TRBD1. Per germline, CDR1 ENHRY and CDR2 SYGVKD. The junction had 2 bases not matched to a gene; V was cut back by 8 bases and J by 4 bases. This CDR3 contains 13 residues. The CDR3 nucleotides are TGTGCCATCCTGGGACAGGGGGCAGATACGCAGTATTTT. Its protein is CAILGQGADTQYF.

The chain combines TRBV4-2 with TRBJ2-3; 9 nucleotides match TRBD2. The V and J ends lost 0 bases and 2 bases, in that order; junction bases with no gene match: 12. This CDR3 region has 19 residues. Germline V gene data show CDR1 as LGHNA and CDR2 as YNFKEQ. The CDR3 sequence is CASSQEIGGAGGLTDTQYF. Here the CDR3 DNA reads TGTGCCAGCAGCCAAGAAATCGGGGGGGCGGGAGGGCTCACAGATACGCAGTATTTT.

J is TRBJ1-2 and V is TRBV5-4; 10 nucleotides align to TRBD1. V gave up 3 bases and J gave up 5 bases; unmatched junction bases: 4. From germline, CDR1 is SGHNT and CDR2 YYREEE (reference sequence). The CDR3 sequence is 14 residues long. The CDR3 region is CASSSGQGEYGYTF. The CDR3 DNA reads as TGTGCCAGCAGCTCAGGACAGGGGGAATATGGCTACACCTTC.

V is TRBV5-1 and J is TRBJ2-3, with TRBD2 identical over 7 bases. This CDR3 contains 15 residues. The V gene's germline CDR1 is SGHRS and CDR2 YFSETQ. With V trimmed by 7 bases and J by 0 bases, 8 bases remained unmatched. CDR3 sequence reads: CASGGGEASTDTQYF. CDR3 bases: TGCGCCAGCGGGGGAGGGGAGGCCAGCACAGATACGCAGTATTTT.

The chain uses TRBV4-2 and TRBJ2-7, with D possibly being TRBD2 (7 bases). The germline CDR1 and CDR2 sequences are LGHNA and YNFKEQ. CDR3 length equals 14 residues. V was pared by 1 base and J by 5 bases, with 12 bases between. CDR3 DNA sequence: TGTGCCAGCAGCCAAGGGGGGGGGCTCGACGAGCAGTACTTC. Translation gives CASSQGGGLDEQYF.

This chain joins TRBV7-6 and TRBJ2-1, with a tentative D call TRBD2 (5 bases). CDR3 length: 14 residues. Trimming took 1 base from V and 8 from J, leaving 12 bases between them. The V gene's germline CDR1 is SGHVS and CDR2 FNYEAQ. CDR3 amino acids: CASSLVAGEYEQFF. The CDR3 DNA follows: TGTGCCAGCAGCTTAGTCGCGGGCGAATATGAGCAGTTCTTC.

The V gene is TRBV14, the J gene TRBJ2-1; D not resolved. The CDR3 runs 11 residues. CDR1 and CDR2 from the germline V gene are SGHDN and FVKESK. Trimming pared 4 bases from V and 10 bases from J, leaving 8 bases between. This chain's CDR3 is CASSRGFEQFF. Here the CDR3 DNA reads TGTGCCAGCAGCCGCGGATTCGAGCAGTTCTTC.

The chain recombines TRBV5-6 with TRBJ2-5; a possible D gene is TRBD2 (6 bases). The J call may not be correct, given that the DNA end is closer to TRBJ2-7. The CDR3 has 12 amino acids. CDR1 and CDR2 from the germline V gene are SGHDT and YYEEEE. The CDR3 region is CASSLWRDEQYF. The CDR3 DNA reads as TGTGCCAGCAGCTTGTGGAGGGACGAGCAGTACTTC.

This chain joins TRBV14 and TRBJ2-5; 9 nucleotides agree with TRBD1. The CDR3 totals 15 residues. V trimming: 1 base; J trimming: 5 bases; junction bases outside the gene matches: 5. Germline loops: CDR1 SGHDN, CDR2 FVKESK. The CDR3 reads CASSQGDRVRETQYF. The CDR3 coding sequence is TGTGCCAGCAGCCAAGGGGACAGGGTGCGGGAGACCCAGTACTTC.

The V call is TRBV6-5, the J call TRBJ1-2; 7 nucleotides agree with TRBD1. CDR3 size: 13 residues. CDR1 is MNHEY and CDR2 is SVGAGI in the germline V gene. The J segment lost 7 bases and the V segment lost 4 bases, leaving 6 bases of the junction unmatched. The CDR3 DNA sequence: TGTGCCAGCAGTTCGACAGGGTTGGGTGGCTACACCTTC. Encoded protein: CASSSTGLGGYTF.

The CDR3 sequence is CACAPGGNYGYTF. Written as DNA, the CDR3 is TGTGCCTGCGCCCCGGGAGGGAACTATGGCTACACCTTC. This chain uses TRBV27 with TRBJ1-2; D is uncertain. Per germline, CDR1 MNHEY and CDR2 SMNVEV (reference sequence). The CDR3 sequence is 13 residues long. V lost 11 bases and J lost 2, with 15 bases in between.

The gene calls are TRBV7-9 and TRBJ2-2; D is ambiguous. The V gene's germline CDR1 is SEHNR and CDR2 FQNEAQ (reference sequence). V was cut by 5 bases and J by 4 bases, with 11 bases left in between. The CDR3 extends over 14 amino acids. The CDR3 reads CASSHLWSTGELFF. The CDR3 nucleotides are TGTGCCAGCAGCCACCTATGGAGCACCGGGGAGCTGTTTTTT.

The chain couples TRBV5-1 to TRBJ1-2; 8 bases map to TRBD1. Germline values: CDR1 SGHRS, CDR2 YFSETQ. V trimming: 1 base; J trimming: 1 base; junction bases outside the gene matches: 0. This CDR3 has 14 amino acids. The CDR3 sequence: CASSLTGGNYGYTF. The CDR3 DNA reads TGCGCCAGCAGCTTGACAGGGGGTAACTATGGCTACACCTTC.

The chain recombines TRBV29-1 with TRBJ1-1, with 10 bases matching TRBD1. The CDR3 covers 14 residues. CDR1 and CDR2 from the germline V gene are SQVTM and ANQGSEA. V was clipped by 7 bases and J by 4 bases; unmatched bases: 9. CDR3 protein: CSGIRDRGPTEAFF. The CDR3 nucleotides read TGCAGCGGGATCCGGGACAGGGGCCCCACTGAAGCTTTCTTT.

With regard to this clone: Other nucleotide sequences from this sample produce the same CDR3. The DNA for the CDR3 is TGTGCCAGCAGTGACCGGGACAGGGGCGGCTACACCTTC. Protein product: CASSDRDRGGYTF. The V call is TRBV6-1, the J call TRBJ1-2; the match to TRBD1 covers 10 bases. The J segment lost 8 bases and the V segment lost 3 bases, leaving 3 bases of the junction unmatched. This CDR3 contains 13 residues. CDR1 MNHNS and CDR2 SASEGT come from the germline V gene.

This chain links TRBV10-3 with TRBJ2-5; 9 nucleotides match TRBD2. The CDR3 length is 16 residues. The J segment lost 5 bases and the V segment lost 4 bases, leaving 11 bases of the junction unmatched. The germline gives CDR1 ENHRY, CDR2 SYGVKD. CDR3 nucleotides: TGTGCCATCAGTGTGACTAGCGGACCCGAAGGGGAGACCCAGTACTTC. As protein: CAISVTSGPEGETQYF.

V gene TRBV10-2 combines with J gene TRBJ2-7; 12 nucleotides align to TRBD2. Losses at the gene ends were 8 bases for V and 0 bases for J; bases not matched to a gene: 11. Germline CDR1 is WSHSY and CDR2 is SAAADI. The CDR3 consists of 17 residues. CDR3 sequence (DNA): TGCGCCAGCCGACTAGCGGGAGTATGGGAAAGCTCCTACGAGCAGTACTTC. Amino acid sequence: CASRLAGVWESSYEQYF.